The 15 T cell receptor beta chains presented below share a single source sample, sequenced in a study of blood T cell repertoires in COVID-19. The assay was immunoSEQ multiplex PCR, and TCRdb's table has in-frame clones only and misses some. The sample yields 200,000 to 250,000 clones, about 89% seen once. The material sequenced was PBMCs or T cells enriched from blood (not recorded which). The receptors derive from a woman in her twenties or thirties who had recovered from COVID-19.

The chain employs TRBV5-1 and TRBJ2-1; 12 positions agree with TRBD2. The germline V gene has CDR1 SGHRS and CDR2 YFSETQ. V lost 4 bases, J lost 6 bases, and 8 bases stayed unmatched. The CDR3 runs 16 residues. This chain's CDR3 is CASSQRPLAGGNEQFF. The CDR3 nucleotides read TGCGCCAGCAGCCAACGCCCACTAGCGGGAGGCAATGAGCAGTTCTTC.

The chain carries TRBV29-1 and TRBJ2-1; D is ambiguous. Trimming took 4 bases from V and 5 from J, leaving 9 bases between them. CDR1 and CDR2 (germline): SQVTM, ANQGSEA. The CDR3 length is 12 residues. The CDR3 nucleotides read TGCAGCGTTGGTTGGAGCAACAATGAGCAGTTCTTC. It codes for CSVGWSNNEQFF.

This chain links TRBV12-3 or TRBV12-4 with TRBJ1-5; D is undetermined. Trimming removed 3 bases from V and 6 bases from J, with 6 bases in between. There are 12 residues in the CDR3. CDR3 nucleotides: TGTGCCAGCAGTTTTCGGGGTCAGCCCCAGCATTTT. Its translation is CASSFRGQPQHF.

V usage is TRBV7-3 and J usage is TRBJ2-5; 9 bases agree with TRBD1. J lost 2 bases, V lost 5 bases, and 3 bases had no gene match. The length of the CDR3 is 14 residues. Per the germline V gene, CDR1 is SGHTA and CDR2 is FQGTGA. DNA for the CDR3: TGTGCCAGCAGCCAACAGGGGGCTCAAGAGACCCAGTACTTC. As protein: CASSQQGAQETQYF.

CDR3 sequence: CASSRRAGTNTGELFF. The CDR3 nucleotides are TGTGCCAGCAGCCGTAGAGCGGGAACGAACACCGGGGAGCTGTTTTTT. V gene TRBV3-1 (or the pseudogene TRBV3-2) combines with J gene TRBJ2-2; TRBD2 agrees at 7 bases. CDR3 length: 16 amino acids. The germline V gene encodes CDR1 LGHDT and CDR2 YNNKEL (reference sequence). With V trimmed by 4 bases and J by 0 bases, 5 bases remained unmatched.

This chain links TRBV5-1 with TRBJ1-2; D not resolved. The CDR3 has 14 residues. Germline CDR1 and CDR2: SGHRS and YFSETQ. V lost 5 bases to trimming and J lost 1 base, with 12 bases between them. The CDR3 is CASSSAGDNYGYTF. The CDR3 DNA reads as TGCGCCAGCAGTAGCGCCGGCGATAACTATGGCTACACCTTC.

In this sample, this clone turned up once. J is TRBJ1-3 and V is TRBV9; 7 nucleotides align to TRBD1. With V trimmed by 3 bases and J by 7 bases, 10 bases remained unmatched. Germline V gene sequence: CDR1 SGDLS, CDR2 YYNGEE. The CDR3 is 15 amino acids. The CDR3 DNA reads TGTGCCAGCAGCGCAGAAGGGACAGCTACGAACACCATATATTTT. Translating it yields CASSAEGTATNTIYF.

The CDR3 bases are TGTGCCAGCAGCTTTGGGAGGCGTTTAAATGAAAAACTGTTTTTT. Protein product: CASSFGRRLNEKLFF. The chain employs TRBV7-8 and TRBJ1-4; D unclear. Germline values: CDR1 SGHVS, CDR2 FQNEAQ. V was shortened by 3 bases and J by 5 bases, with 13 bases between the two germline ends. The CDR3 totals 15 residues.

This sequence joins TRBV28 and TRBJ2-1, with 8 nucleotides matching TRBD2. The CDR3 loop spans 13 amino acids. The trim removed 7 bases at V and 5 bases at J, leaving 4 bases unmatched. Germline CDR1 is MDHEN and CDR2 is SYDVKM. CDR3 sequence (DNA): TGTGCCAGCAAAGGGCGGGAGGACAATGAGCAGTTCTTC. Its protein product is CASKGREDNEQFF.

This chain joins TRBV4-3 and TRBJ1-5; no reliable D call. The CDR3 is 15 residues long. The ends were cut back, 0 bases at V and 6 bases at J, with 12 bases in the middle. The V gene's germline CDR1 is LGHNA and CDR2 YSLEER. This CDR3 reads CASSQDFSRGQPQHF. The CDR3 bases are TGCGCCAGCAGCCAAGATTTCTCCAGAGGTCAGCCCCAGCATTTT.

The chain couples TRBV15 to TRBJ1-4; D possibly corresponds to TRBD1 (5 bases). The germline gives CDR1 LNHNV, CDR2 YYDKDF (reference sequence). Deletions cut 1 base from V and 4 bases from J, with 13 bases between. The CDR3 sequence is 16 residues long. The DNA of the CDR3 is TGTGCCACCAGCAGAGTTCCACCGGGGGGTAATGAAAAACTGTTTTTT. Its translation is CATSRVPPGGNEKLFF.

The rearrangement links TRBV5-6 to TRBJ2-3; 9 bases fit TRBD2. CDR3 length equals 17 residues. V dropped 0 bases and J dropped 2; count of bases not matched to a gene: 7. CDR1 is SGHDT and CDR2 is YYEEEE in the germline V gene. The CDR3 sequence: CASSLVGGLASTDTQYF. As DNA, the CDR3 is TGTGCCAGCAGCTTGGTAGGGGGACTAGCTTCCACAGATACGCAGTATTTT. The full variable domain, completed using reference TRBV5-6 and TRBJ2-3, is DAGVTQSPTHLIKTRGQQVTLRCSPKSGHDTVSWYQQALGQGPQFIFQYYEEEERQRGNFPDRFSGHQFPNYSSELNVNALLLGDSALYLCASSLVGGLASTDTQYFGPGTRLTVL.

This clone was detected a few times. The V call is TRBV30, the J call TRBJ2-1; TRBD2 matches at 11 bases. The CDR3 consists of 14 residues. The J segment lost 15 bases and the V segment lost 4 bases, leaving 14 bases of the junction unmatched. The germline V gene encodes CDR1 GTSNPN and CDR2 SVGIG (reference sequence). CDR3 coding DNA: TGTGCCTGGATTCGATCTAGCGGGAGGACAAGCACGTTCTTC. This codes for CAWIRSSGRTSTFF.

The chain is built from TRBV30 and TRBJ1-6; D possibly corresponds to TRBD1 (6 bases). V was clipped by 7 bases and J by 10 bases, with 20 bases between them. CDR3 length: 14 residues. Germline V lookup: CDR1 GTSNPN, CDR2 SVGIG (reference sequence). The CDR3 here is CASRGGPRRSPLHF. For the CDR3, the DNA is TGTGCCTCGAGGGGGGGACCCCGTAGGTCACCCCTCCACTTT.

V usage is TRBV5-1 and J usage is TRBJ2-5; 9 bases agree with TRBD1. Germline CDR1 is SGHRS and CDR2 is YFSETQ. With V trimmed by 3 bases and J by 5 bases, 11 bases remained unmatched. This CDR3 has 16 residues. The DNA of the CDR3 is TGCGCCAGCAGCTGGGGCCCCGGGACAGGGAGGGAGACCCAGTACTTC. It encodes CASSWGPGTGRETQYF.